This TCR beta chain was retrieved from a study of tumor-infiltrating lymphocytes in primary liver carcinoma. With a constant-region primer, TCR beta cDNA was made from approximately 510 ng of total RNA. ARM-PCR was slightly modified, and three nested multiplex PCR rounds with it gave rise to the TCR beta libraries. Forward primers for TRBV1-TRBV30 and a C-beta reverse primer served the first two PCR rounds, at 10 cycles each. TCRdb called the multiplex PCR reads again in MiXCR, with one record for every CDR3 protein. This sample yields 100,000 to 150,000 distinct CDR3 sequences, of which roughly three fifths are seen a single time; less than 10% belongs to the top ten. Co-extraction yielded RNA and DNA from roughly 20-30 mg of unsorted bulk tissue. Chronic HBV infection affected patients, none of whom had received treatment. Study results and limitations: Only about 7.5-24% of top clones showed up in all five tumor regions. Tumors and blood were compared for top-250-clone fraction, and tumors had the significantly higher value (p = 0.039).

Per the germline V gene, CDR1 is SGHVS and CDR2 is FQNEAQ. The CDR3 is made up of 15 amino acids. As to this clonotype: Its antigen is as yet unknown. It may be a read error: a sequence one base away is much more abundant.

V gene TRBV7-8 combines with J gene TRBJ2-7, with D tentatively TRBD1 or TRBD2 (5 bases each). This clonotype originated in a woman between 55 and 75 years old with primary liver carcinoma and hepatitis B virus infection. The sample comprised liver tumor tissue from sampling region 3. This sample's subset: tumor region T3, left-lateral pole. The CDR3 reads CASSSRRDASYEEYF. In DNA, the CDR3 is TGTGCCAGCAGCTCCCGACGGGACGCCTCCTACGAGGAGTACTTC.